The rows below give T cell receptor beta chains drawn from one sample of a study of blood T cells in healthy people across ages. TCRdb reprocessed the 5' RACE reads with MiXCR, giving one entry per CDR3 protein. Of 1.5 million to 2 million distinct CDR3 sequences in the sample, roughly 43% were seen once. Sequenced material: blood. These receptor sequences come from a human donor in good health. Both conserved end residues are part of each CDR3. D genes are given only for firm matches. The size entry is marked missing in some rows and otherwise reads once, few, many or a size class.

V: TRBV7-9; size: NA; D: NA; J: TRBJ2-2; CDR3: CASSSVPGRTGELFF; DNA: TGTGCCAGCAGCTCTGTTCCGGGGCGCACCGGGGAGCTGTTTTTT
V: TRBV28; size: NA; D: NA; J: TRBJ1-1; CDR3: CASSSFLTGIDNTEAFF; DNA: TGTGCCAGCAGTTCTTTCTTGACAGGCATCGACAACACTGAAGCTTTCTTT
V: TRBV6-6; size: few; D: NA; J: TRBJ1-2; CDR3: CASSYSQEGPHGYTF; DNA: TGTGCCAGCAGTTACTCGCAAGAGGGGCCCCATGGCTACACCTTC
V: TRBV10-3; size: few; D: TRBD1; J: TRBJ2-3; CDR3: CAISGGQGTDTQYF; DNA: TGTGCCATCAGTGGGGGACAGGGGACAGATACGCAGTATTTT
V: TRBV6-4; size: NA; D: TRBD2; J: TRBJ2-1; CDR3: CASSASGGAGNEQFF; DNA: TGTGCCAGCAGCGCCAGCGGGGGGGCAGGCAATGAGCAGTTCTTC
V: TRBV14; size: NA; D: NA; J: TRBJ1-1; CDR3: CASSHGWPRWTEAFF; DNA: TGTGCCAGCAGCCATGGATGGCCTCGGTGGACTGAAGCTTTCTTT
V: TRBV12-3/TRBV12-4; size: few; D: TRBD1; J: TRBJ2-5; CDR3: CASSPGTGGWETQYF; DNA: TGTGCCAGCAGTCCGGGGACAGGGGGATGGGAGACCCAGTACTTC
V: TRBV6-5; size: NA; D: NA; J: TRBJ2-5; CDR3: CASSYSRGYDSYF; DNA: TGTGCCAGCAGTTACTCGAGGGGTTATGATTCGTACTTC
V: TRBV7-8; size: few; D: TRBD2; J: TRBJ2-3; CDR3: CASSFNPGLAGEDTQYF; DNA: TGTGCCAGCAGCTTCAACCCGGGACTAGCGGGGGAAGATACGCAGTATTTT
V: TRBV20-1; size: NA; D: TRBD2; J: TRBJ2-3; CDR3: CSARDLAGGVDTRYF; DNA: TGCAGTGCTAGAGATTTAGCGGGGGGAGTAGATACGCGGTATTTT
V: TRBV10-3; size: NA; D: TRBD1; J: TRBJ2-7; CDR3: CAINRGQGANSYEQYF; DNA: TGTGCCATCAATCGCGGGCAGGGGGCCAACTCCTACGAGCAGTACTTC